This TCR beta chain was found in a study of cytomegalovirus exposure and HLA in healthy donors. Vbeta (60) and Jbeta (13) primers were used in the PCR. The method was immunoSEQ multiplex PCR; TCRdb's version includes in-frame clones alone and lacks a portion of them. The table lists roughly 160,000 clones, roughly 85% of them singletons, with 1% in the top ten. Study observations and caveats: An apparent linkage of common viral pathogens to several of the most significant clusters emerged in a later analysis.

Comments on this clone: The target antigen is unknown.

Germline loops: CDR1 SGHKS, CDR2 YYEKEE (reference sequence). The length of the CDR3 is 13 residues. V shed 6 bases and J shed 5 bases, with 11 bases lying between them. This chain connects TRBV5-5 to TRBJ2-2; possibly TRBD1 for D (5 bases). The sample consisted of PBMCs. The clonotype was recovered from a boy aged 2 to 10 in good health and CMV-seronegative. The CDR3 DNA follows: TGTGCCAGCACGCTACAGGTGACCGGGGAGCTGTTTTTT. It codes for CASTLQVTGELFF.